A selection of T cell receptor beta chains follows, all from one sample in a study of blood T cell repertoires in COVID-19. Assay: immunoSEQ multiplex PCR; the TCRdb copy retains only in-frame clones and omits some. The table has about 480,000 clones, 85% to 90% seen once. The sample taken for sequencing was PBMCs or T cells enriched from blood (not recorded which). These receptors all come from a woman aged 40 to 49 who had recovered from COVID-19. Both conserved end residues are part of each CDR3. D genes are given only for firm matches. Size is omitted from some rows. Given values are once, few, many or a class for expanded clones.

clone size: -; V gene: TRBV4-3; D gene: TRBD1; J gene: TRBJ1-6; CDR3 protein: CASSQSLTGGGRNSPLHF; CDR3 DNA: TGCGCCAGCAGCCAGAGTCTTACAGGGGGCGGACGTAATTCACCCCTCCACTTT
clone size: -; V gene: TRBV5-1; D gene: -; J gene: TRBJ1-1; CDR3 protein: CASNKQDPGNTEAFF; CDR3 DNA: TGCGCCAGCAACAAACAGGACCCCGGGAACACTGAAGCTTTCTTT
clone size: -; V gene: TRBV7-7; D gene: -; J gene: TRBJ2-3; CDR3 protein: CASSLGALGSSTDTQYF; CDR3 DNA: TGTGCCAGCAGCTTAGGCGCGTTGGGCAGTAGCACAGATACGCAGTATTTT
clone size: -; V gene: TRBV19; D gene: -; J gene: TRBJ1-1; CDR3 protein: CASSQGGKGEAFF; CDR3 DNA: TGTGCCAGTAGTCAAGGGGGAAAGGGTGAAGCTTTCTTT
clone size: -; V gene: TRBV7-6; D gene: -; J gene: TRBJ2-3; CDR3 protein: CASSFSGTDTQYF; CDR3 DNA: TGTGCCAGCAGCTTTTCAGGCACAGATACGCAGTATTTT
clone size: -; V gene: TRBV19; D gene: TRBD1; J gene: TRBJ2-1; CDR3 protein: CASSPRTGGMNEQFF; CDR3 DNA: TGTGCCAGTAGTCCCCGGACAGGGGGCATGAATGAGCAGTTCTTC
clone size: -; V gene: TRBV5-4; D gene: -; J gene: TRBJ2-3; CDR3 protein: CASSSTLTDTQYF; CDR3 DNA: TGTGCCAGCAGTTCTACTCTGACAGATACGCAGTATTTT
clone size: few; V gene: TRBV27; D gene: TRBD1; J gene: TRBJ1-1; CDR3 protein: CASGVGTGHTEAFF; CDR3 DNA: TGTGCCAGCGGAGTCGGGACAGGGCACACTGAAGCTTTCTTT
clone size: -; V gene: TRBV10-1; D gene: TRBD1; J gene: TRBJ1-2; CDR3 protein: CASVAGDDRADYGYTF; CDR3 DNA: TGCGCCAGCGTGGCGGGTGATGACAGGGCCGACTATGGCTACACCTTC
clone size: -; V gene: TRBV10-2; D gene: -; J gene: TRBJ1-4; CDR3 protein: CASRRSNEKLFF; CDR3 DNA: TGCGCCAGCAGGAGGAGTAATGAAAAACTGTTTTTT
clone size: -; V gene: TRBV19; D gene: TRBD1; J gene: TRBJ2-3; CDR3 protein: CASSPSRTGLTDTQYF; CDR3 DNA: TGTGCCAGTAGTCCTTCCCGGACAGGCCTAACCGATACGCAGTATTTT
clone size: once; V gene: TRBV2; D gene: -; J gene: TRBJ2-1; CDR3 protein: CASSERTAEQFF; CDR3 DNA: TGTGCCAGCAGTGAACGGACAGCTGAGCAGTTCTTC
clone size: -; V gene: TRBV4-1; D gene: TRBD2; J gene: TRBJ2-3; CDR3 protein: CASSQVGRARTDTQYF; CDR3 DNA: TGCGCCAGCAGCCAAGTGGGGAGGGCTCGCACAGATACGCAGTATTTT
clone size: -; V gene: TRBV10-3; D gene: TRBD1; J gene: TRBJ1-4; CDR3 protein: CATGTESNEKLFF; CDR3 DNA: TGTGCCACCGGGACAGAATCCAATGAAAAACTGTTTTTT
clone size: once; V gene: TRBV6-5; D gene: -; J gene: TRBJ2-7; CDR3 protein: CASSYSGVVYEQYF; CDR3 DNA: TGTGCCAGCAGTTACTCGGGAGTTGTTTACGAGCAGTACTTC
clone size: -; V gene: TRBV9; D gene: TRBD1; J gene: TRBJ1-4; CDR3 protein: CASSALPRTGGNEKLFF; CDR3 DNA: TGTGCCAGCAGCGCCTTACCCAGGACAGGGGGAAATGAAAAACTGTTTTTT
clone size: -; V gene: TRBV5-1; D gene: -; J gene: TRBJ2-2; CDR3 protein: CASSLGDFVGNTGELFF; CDR3 DNA: TGCGCCAGCAGCTTGGGTGACTTCGTAGGGAACACCGGGGAGCTGTTTTTT
clone size: -; V gene: TRBV27; D gene: TRBD1; J gene: TRBJ1-2; CDR3 protein: CASRGDSSYYGYTF; CDR3 DNA: TGTGCCAGCAGGGGGGACAGCTCCTACTATGGCTACACCTTC
clone size: -; V gene: TRBV11-2; D gene: TRBD1; J gene: TRBJ2-7; CDR3 protein: CASIKTGAYEQYF; CDR3 DNA: TGTGCCAGCATCAAGACAGGGGCCTACGAGCAGTACTTC
clone size: -; V gene: TRBV24-1; D gene: -; J gene: TRBJ1-4; CDR3 protein: CATSDARAATNEKLFF; CDR3 DNA: TGTGCCACCAGTGATGCCCGAGCCGCAACTAATGAAAAACTGTTTTTT